This T cell receptor beta chain was sequenced during a study of T cell repertoires in cytomegalovirus infection. A word on this clonotype: Antigen specificity is unknown.

TCRdb reprocessed the reads via MiXCR and lists one record per CDR3 protein. Here the sample spans about 700,000 distinct CDR3 sequences, around 35% being singletons. The CDR3 contains 16 residues. V lost 4 bases to trimming and J lost 1 base, with 14 bases between them. Germline loops: CDR1 MGHRA, CDR2 YSYEKL. The rearrangement joins TRBV4-1 to TRBJ1-5; perhaps TRBD1 as D (5 bases). The origin of this receptor is a human donor in good health (CMV status not recorded). Some clones in this sample may be carry-over from other donors' samples. The input for sequencing was cultured PBMCs, taken from culture after CMV antigen stimulation. This CDR3 reads CASSRSAGTSNQPQHF. For the CDR3, the DNA is TGCGCCAGCAGCCGAAGTGCCGGGACGAGCAATCAGCCCCAGCATTTT.